This T cell receptor beta chain was captured by sequencing in a study of blood T cells in healthy people across ages. J lost 5 bases, V lost 5 bases, and 7 bases had no gene match. The CDR3 contains 14 residues. Germline V CDR1 and CDR2: SGHTA, FQGNSA. Study findings and constraints: Getting older went along with TCR beta diversity per million T cells dropping roughly linearly.

About this clonotype: No antigen is known for it.

A sample-barcoded 5' primer and a J-beta primer mix were used in a second PCR of about 6 to 12 cycles. Using its own MiXCR run on the 5' RACE reads, TCRdb lists one record per CDR3 protein. The table lists 350,000 to 450,000 distinct CDR3 sequences, roughly half of them singletons. The sequence derives from a man aged 55 to 70 in good health. The chain is built from TRBV7-2 and TRBJ2-7; TRBD1 matches at 9 bases. Sequences were obtained from blood. CDR3 nucleotides: TGTGCCAGCAGCCCCCGGGACAGGGACCACGAGCAGTACTTC. Amino acid sequence: CASSPRDRDHEQYF. Combining the CDR3 with reference TRBV7-2 and TRBJ2-7 gives the whole variable domain GAGVSQSPSNKVTEKGKDVELRCDPISGHTALYWYRQSLGQGLEFLIYFQGNSAPDKSGLPSDRFSAERTGGSVSTLTIQRTQQEDSAVYLCASSPRDRDHEQYFGPGTRLTVT.